The 9 T cell receptor beta chains in this list originate from one sample, sequenced in a study of blood T cells in healthy people across ages (dated by TCRdb to between 2015 and 2016). Preparation of the library involved 5' RACE. Sequencing took place on an Illumina HiSeq 2500. A second about 7 to 11 cycle PCR used a sample-barcoded 5' primer and a J-beta primer mix. TCRdb passed the public sequencing reads through fastp at Q25 and MiXCR, retaining productive beta sequences. CDR3 protein sequences are deduplicated, and each keeps its most common genes and DNA. A total of approximately 770,000 distinct CDR3 sequences appear in this sample, nearly 60% of them only once. Jointly, the top ten make up 22% of the sample. Sequenced input: blood. The source is a man under 40 in good health.

J is TRBJ1-6 and V is TRBV3-1; D remains unclear. V lost 3 bases and J lost 3, with 6 bases in between. The CDR3 runs to 14 residues. From germline, CDR1 is LGHDT and CDR2 YNNKEL (reference sequence). The DNA for the CDR3 is TGTGCCAGCAGCCAGAGCGACTATAATTCACCCCTCCACTTT. It codes for CASSQSDYNSPLHF.

This chain connects TRBV7-2 to TRBJ1-2; D gene ambiguous. Germline values: CDR1 SGHTA, CDR2 FQGNSA. The CDR3 covers 15 residues. Trimming left V 1 base short and J 4 bases short, with 13 bases between. The CDR3 here is CASSLETGRGYGYTF. CDR3 in DNA: TGTGCCAGCAGCTTAGAAACGGGCCGGGGCTATGGCTACACCTTC.

This clonotype was seen a handful of times. The J gene is TRBJ1-3, the V gene TRBV7-9; weak D call: TRBD1 (5 bases). V was cut by 5 bases and J by 4 bases, with 18 bases left in between. Germline V lookup: CDR1 SEHNR, CDR2 FQNEAQ (reference sequence). The CDR3 sequence is 16 residues long. In DNA form, the CDR3 reads TGTGCCAGCAGCCCCAGATCCGGGACCGTCGGAAACACCATATATTTT. This translates into CASSPRSGTVGNTIYF. The variable domain in full, with the rest retrieved from reference TRBV7-9 and TRBJ1-3, is DTGVSQNPRHKITKRGQNVTFRCDPISEHNRLYWYRQTLGQGPEFLTYFQNEAQLEKSRLLSDRFSAERPKGSFSTLEIQRTEQGDSAMYLCASSPRSGTVGNTIYFGEGSWLTVV.

This clonotype was seen more than once but under ten times. J is TRBJ2-7 and V is TRBV4-2; the match to TRBD2 covers 16 bases. V was pared by 4 bases and J by 5 bases, with 11 bases of the junction left unmatched. The CDR3 loop spans 18 amino acids. In germline, CDR1 is LGHNA, CDR2 YNFKEQ. In DNA, the CDR3 is TGTGCCAGCAGCCTGGAAACGGGACTAGCGGGAGGGTCCAACGAGCAGTACTTC. This gives the protein CASSLETGLAGGSNEQYF.

The chain employs TRBV20-1 and TRBJ1-1; 8 bases match TRBD1. The CDR3 length is 13 residues. Germline V gene lookup returns CDR1 DFQATT and CDR2 SNEGSKA (reference sequence). The V and J ends lost 6 bases and 8 bases, in that order; junction bases with no gene match: 11. CDR3 amino acids: CSAGTGTGFEAFF. The CDR3 coding sequence is TGCAGTGCGGGGACCGGGACAGGCTTCGAAGCTTTCTTT.

This clonotype was seen a single time. The V and J genes are TRBV2 and TRBJ2-3, with D unclear. The CDR3 has 12 residues. Germline CDR1 is SNHLY and CDR2 is FYNNEI. V lost 4 bases to trimming and J lost 7 bases, with 9 bases between them. This CDR3 reads CASSVRKHTQYF. CDR3 nucleotides: TGTGCCAGCAGTGTTCGGAAACATACGCAGTATTTT.

This clonotype occurred a few times. The chain joins TRBV13 to TRBJ2-7; D perhaps matches TRBD2 (6 bases). Trimming left V 1 base short and J 0 bases short, with 10 bases between. Looked up from germline, CDR1 is PRHDT and CDR2 is FYEKMQ (reference sequence). This CDR3 is built from 15 residues. The CDR3 DNA reads as TGTGCCAGCAGCTTAGCTTACGGGAGCTCCTACGAGCAGTACTTC. Translated: CASSLAYGSSYEQYF.

The J gene is TRBJ1-6, the V gene TRBV5-1, with no clear D. Trimming removed 4 bases at V and 10 bases at J, with 12 bases between. Germline V gene data show CDR1 as SGHRS and CDR2 as YFSETQ. The CDR3 has 13 amino acids. CDR3 bases: TGCGCCAGCAGCCAAACGCAAGAATCACCCCTCCACTTT. It translates to CASSQTQESPLHF.

In regard to this clonotype: This CDR3 fails to terminate in the conserved phenylalanine or tryptophan, so it likely reflects a read error. CDR3 DNA sequence: TGTGCCATCAGGGAAGAGCGGGGGGGCTTTCTCAGCTCCGAGCAGTACATC. Translated: CAIREERGGFLSSEQYI. This chain uses TRBV10-3 with TRBJ2-7, with TRBD2 matching 10 bases. CDR3 length equals 17 residues. Germline trimming cut 6 bases from V and 6 bases from J; bases unmatched to any gene: 17. Germline values: CDR1 ENHRY, CDR2 SYGVKD.